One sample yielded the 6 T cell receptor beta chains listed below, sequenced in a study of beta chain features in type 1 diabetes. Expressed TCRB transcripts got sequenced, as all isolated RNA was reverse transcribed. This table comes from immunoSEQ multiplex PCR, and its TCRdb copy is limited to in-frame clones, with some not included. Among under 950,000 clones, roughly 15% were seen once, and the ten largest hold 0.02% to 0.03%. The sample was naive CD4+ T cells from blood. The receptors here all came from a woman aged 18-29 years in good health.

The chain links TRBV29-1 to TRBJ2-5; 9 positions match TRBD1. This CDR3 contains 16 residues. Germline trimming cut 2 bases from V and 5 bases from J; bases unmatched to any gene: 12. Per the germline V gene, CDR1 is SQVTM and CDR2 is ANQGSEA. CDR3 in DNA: TGCAGCGTTGAACGGGGGAACAGGGGGCGACGGGAGACCCAGTACTTC. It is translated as CSVERGNRGRRETQYF.

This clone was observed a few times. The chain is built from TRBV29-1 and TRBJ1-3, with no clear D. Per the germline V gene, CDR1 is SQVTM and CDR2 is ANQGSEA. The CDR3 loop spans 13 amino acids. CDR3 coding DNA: TGCAGTAGACCGTCGAGCTCTGGAAACACCATATATTTT. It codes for CSRPSSSGNTIYF.

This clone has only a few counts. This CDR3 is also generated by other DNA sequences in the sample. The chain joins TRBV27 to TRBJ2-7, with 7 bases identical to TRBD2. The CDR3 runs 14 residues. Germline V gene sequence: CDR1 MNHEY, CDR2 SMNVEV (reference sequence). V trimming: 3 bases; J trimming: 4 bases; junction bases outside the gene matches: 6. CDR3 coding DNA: TGTGCCAGCAGTTTCGCTAGCGGCTCTTACGAGCAGTACTTC. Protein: CASSFASGSYEQYF.

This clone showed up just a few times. The CDR3 sequence: CATSRILLPRGRTYEQYF. The CDR3 nucleotides are TGTGCCACCAGCAGGATCCTTTTACCAAGGGGGCGGACCTACGAGCAGTACTTC. The chain links TRBV15 to TRBJ2-7; 7 bases are a match to TRBD1. The V gene's germline CDR1 is LNHNV and CDR2 YYDKDF (reference sequence). The J segment lost 2 bases and the V segment lost 3 bases, leaving 16 bases of the junction unmatched. This CDR3 region has 18 residues.

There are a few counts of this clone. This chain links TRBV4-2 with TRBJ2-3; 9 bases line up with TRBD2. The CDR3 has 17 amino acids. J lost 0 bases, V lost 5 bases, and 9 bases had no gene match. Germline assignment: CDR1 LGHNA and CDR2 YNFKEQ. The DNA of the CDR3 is TGTGCCAGCAGCTCAACAGGGGCGGGAGGGAGCACAGATACGCAGTATTTT. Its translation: CASSSTGAGGSTDTQYF.

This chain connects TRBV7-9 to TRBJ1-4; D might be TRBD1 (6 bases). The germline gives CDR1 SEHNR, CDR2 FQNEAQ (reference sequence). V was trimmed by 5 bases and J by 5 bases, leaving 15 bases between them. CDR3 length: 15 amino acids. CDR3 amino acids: CASSRIGGLNEKLFF. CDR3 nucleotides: TGTGCCAGCAGCCGAATAGGGGGTCTCAATGAAAAACTGTTTTTT. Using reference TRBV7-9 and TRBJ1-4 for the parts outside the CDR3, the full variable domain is DTGVSQNPRHKITKRGQNVTFRCDPISEHNRLYWYRQTLGQGPEFLTYFQNEAQLEKSRLLSDRFSAERPKGSFSTLEIQRTEQGDSAMYLCASSRIGGLNEKLFFGSGTQLSVL.